This is a list of T cell receptor beta chains from one sample in a study of graft-versus-host responses after intestinal transplantation. Assay used: immunoSEQ multiplex PCR; TCRdb lists only in-frame clones, some missing. The sample holds 62,000 or so clones, roughly nine tenths seen once. The antigens these receptors bind are not known. The source material was unstimulated CD8+ T cells sorted from spleen or lymph node cells, sampled before transplant. The receptor set was obtained from a human donor who was the organ donor for an intestinal transplant. The CDR3 runs from the conserved cysteine through the conserved F or W. The order of the fields is V gene, J gene, clone size, D gene, CDR3 protein, CDR3 DNA. D genes are given only for firm matches. The size of a clone is reported for some rows only, either as once, few or many, or as a class for expanded clones.

V gene: TRBV4-3; J gene: TRBJ2-7; clone size: -; D gene: TRBD2; CDR3 protein: CASSQETSGFSYEQYF; CDR3 DNA: TGCGCCAGCAGCCAAGAAACTAGCGGGTTTTCCTACGAGCAGTACTTC
V gene: TRBV7-3; J gene: TRBJ2-3; clone size: -; D gene: TRBD2; CDR3 protein: CASSLIGLAARDTQYF; CDR3 DNA: TGTGCCAGCAGCTTAATTGGTCTAGCGGCCCGGGATACGCAGTATTTT
V gene: TRBV5-1; J gene: TRBJ2-7; clone size: -; D gene: TRBD1; CDR3 protein: CASGQDFYEQYF; CDR3 DNA: TGCGCCAGCGGACAGGATTTTTACGAGCAGTACTTC
V gene: TRBV14; J gene: TRBJ1-1; clone size: -; D gene: -; CDR3 protein: CASSQVIGGYTEAFF; CDR3 DNA: TGTGCCAGCAGCCAAGTCATAGGAGGGTACACTGAAGCTTTCTTT
V gene: TRBV4-3; J gene: TRBJ1-3; clone size: -; D gene: -; CDR3 protein: CASSQDDSLGNTIYF; CDR3 DNA: TGCGCCAGCAGCCAAGACGACAGTCTAGGGAACACCATATATTTT
V gene: TRBV27; J gene: TRBJ1-5; clone size: -; D gene: -; CDR3 protein: CASSLGGSNQPQHF; CDR3 DNA: TGTGCCAGCAGTTTAGGGGGGAGCAATCAGCCCCAGCATTTT
V gene: TRBV11-2; J gene: TRBJ2-7; clone size: -; D gene: TRBD1; CDR3 protein: CASSLGQNYEQYF; CDR3 DNA: TGTGCCAGCAGCCTGGGACAGAACTACGAGCAGTACTTC
V gene: TRBV4-1; J gene: TRBJ2-3; clone size: -; D gene: -; CDR3 protein: CASSQPGGDTQYF; CDR3 DNA: TGCGCCAGCAGCCAACCCGGTGGAGATACGCAGTATTTT
V gene: TRBV4-3; J gene: TRBJ2-1; clone size: -; D gene: -; CDR3 protein: CASSQDRTAGEQFF; CDR3 DNA: TGCGCCAGCAGCCAAGATCGCACAGCGGGTGAGCAGTTCTTC
V gene: TRBV15; J gene: TRBJ2-1; clone size: few; D gene: -; CDR3 protein: CATSRDLIWRSSYNEQFF; CDR3 DNA: TGTGCCACCAGCAGAGATCTAATCTGGCGGAGCTCCTACAATGAGCAGTTCTTC
V gene: TRBV13; J gene: TRBJ2-2; clone size: -; D gene: TRBD2; CDR3 protein: CASRGLAGTGELFF; CDR3 DNA: TGTGCCAGCAGGGGACTAGCGGGCACCGGGGAGCTGTTTTTT
V gene: TRBV11-2; J gene: TRBJ1-2; clone size: -; D gene: -; CDR3 protein: CASSLMQGWIYGYTF; CDR3 DNA: TGTGCCAGCAGCTTAATGCAGGGGTGGATCTATGGCTACACCTTC
V gene: TRBV27; J gene: TRBJ1-1; clone size: -; D gene: -; CDR3 protein: CASSNLLPIQENTEAFF; CDR3 DNA: TGTGCCAGCAGCAACCTCCTCCCTATACAGGAGAACACTGAAGCTTTCTTT
V gene: TRBV7-2; J gene: TRBJ1-5; clone size: -; D gene: -; CDR3 protein: CASSLAGGTNQPQHF; CDR3 DNA: TGTGCCAGCAGCTTAGCCGGGGGGACCAATCAGCCCCAGCATTTT
V gene: TRBV6-4; J gene: TRBJ2-7; clone size: -; D gene: TRBD1; CDR3 protein: CASSDPRTGSSYEQYF; CDR3 DNA: TGTGCCAGCAGTGACCCGCGGACAGGTAGCTCCTACGAGCAGTACTTC
V gene: TRBV7-3; J gene: TRBJ2-1; clone size: -; D gene: TRBD1; CDR3 protein: CASSSGTGPLSDEQFF; CDR3 DNA: TGTGCCAGCAGCTCCGGGACAGGCCCCCTCTCAGATGAGCAGTTCTTC
V gene: TRBV19; J gene: TRBJ1-1; clone size: -; D gene: -; CDR3 protein: CASRPGGYTEAFF; CDR3 DNA: TGTGCCAGTAGGCCGGGGGGTTACACTGAAGCTTTCTTT
V gene: TRBV9; J gene: TRBJ2-1; clone size: -; D gene: -; CDR3 protein: CASSVAGEQFF; CDR3 DNA: TGTGCCAGCAGCGTAGCGGGTGAGCAGTTCTTC
V gene: TRBV28; J gene: TRBJ2-5; clone size: -; D gene: -; CDR3 protein: CASSLQIYQETQYF; CDR3 DNA: TGTGCCAGCAGTTTACAGATTTACCAAGAGACCCAGTACTTC
V gene: TRBV6-5; J gene: TRBJ1-1; clone size: -; D gene: -; CDR3 protein: CASSSGHPLMNTEAFF; CDR3 DNA: TGTGCCAGCAGTTCGGGACACCCATTAATGAACACTGAAGCTTTCTTT
V gene: TRBV28; J gene: TRBJ2-7; clone size: once; D gene: -; CDR3 protein: CASRLGAVDEQYF; CDR3 DNA: TGTGCCAGCAGACTGGGGGCGGTCGACGAGCAGTACTTC
V gene: TRBV25-1; J gene: TRBJ2-7; clone size: -; D gene: -; CDR3 protein: CASSEGHGYYEQYF; CDR3 DNA: TGTGCCAGCAGTGAAGGGCACGGTTACTACGAGCAGTACTTC
V gene: TRBV5-4; J gene: TRBJ2-7; clone size: -; D gene: TRBD2; CDR3 protein: CASSEGLVASYEQYF; CDR3 DNA: TGTGCCAGCAGCGAGGGACTAGTTGCTTCCTACGAGCAGTACTTC
V gene: TRBV9; J gene: TRBJ1-1; clone size: once; D gene: -; CDR3 protein: CASSVGGGGTEAFF; CDR3 DNA: TGTGCCAGCAGCGTAGGCGGGGGAGGAACTGAAGCTTTCTTT
V gene: TRBV5-8; J gene: TRBJ1-2; clone size: -; D gene: TRBD1; CDR3 protein: CASSPPHRGRGYGYTF; CDR3 DNA: TGTGCCAGCAGCCCACCCCACAGGGGAAGGGGCTATGGCTACACCTTC
V gene: TRBV19; J gene: TRBJ1-1; clone size: -; D gene: -; CDR3 protein: CASSGLTGTPEAFF; CDR3 DNA: TGTGCCAGTAGTGGCCTAACAGGGACCCCTGAAGCTTTCTTT
V gene: TRBV28; J gene: TRBJ2-1; clone size: -; D gene: -; CDR3 protein: CASSPLDLWNEQFF; CDR3 DNA: TGTGCCAGCAGCCCGCTAGACCTTTGGAATGAGCAGTTCTTC
V gene: TRBV11-2; J gene: TRBJ1-5; clone size: -; D gene: -; CDR3 protein: CASSLDGPGGFSQPQHF; CDR3 DNA: TGTGCCAGCAGCTTAGACGGGCCAGGAGGGTTCAGTCAGCCCCAGCATTTT
V gene: TRBV7-3; J gene: TRBJ2-7; clone size: -; D gene: TRBD1; CDR3 protein: CASSIQPGQSYEQYF; CDR3 DNA: TGTGCCAGCAGCATACAACCGGGACAGTCCTACGAGCAGTACTTC
V gene: TRBV4-2; J gene: TRBJ2-2; clone size: -; D gene: TRBD2; CDR3 protein: CASSQGLAGAGELFF; CDR3 DNA: TGTGCCAGCAGCCAAGGACTAGCGGGAGCCGGGGAGCTGTTTTTT
V gene: TRBV28; J gene: TRBJ2-5; clone size: -; D gene: -; CDR3 protein: CASSSPIRWETQYF; CDR3 DNA: TGTGCCAGCAGTTCCCCGATCAGGTGGGAGACCCAGTACTTC
V gene: TRBV6-5; J gene: TRBJ2-7; clone size: once; D gene: -; CDR3 protein: CASSFSGYEQYF; CDR3 DNA: TGTGCCAGCAGTTTTAGCGGCTACGAGCAGTACTTC
V gene: TRBV14; J gene: TRBJ2-3; clone size: -; D gene: TRBD2; CDR3 protein: CASSTRRSGRPFAEPQYF; CDR3 DNA: TGTGCCAGCAGCACCCGGAGGAGCGGGAGGCCGTTTGCGGAACCGCAGTATTTT
V gene: TRBV6-5; J gene: TRBJ2-1; clone size: -; D gene: TRBD2; CDR3 protein: CASSPSGYYNEQFF; CDR3 DNA: TGTGCCAGCAGCCCTAGCGGATATTACAATGAGCAGTTCTTC
V gene: TRBV7-9; J gene: TRBJ1-4; clone size: -; D gene: -; CDR3 protein: CASSSLPGHSNEKLFF; CDR3 DNA: TGTGCCAGCAGCTCGCTACCGGGACACTCGAATGAAAAACTGTTTTTT
V gene: TRBV4-1; J gene: TRBJ2-3; clone size: -; D gene: TRBD1; CDR3 protein: CASSRQGSADTQYF; CDR3 DNA: TGCGCCAGCAGCCGACAGGGGAGCGCAGATACGCAGTATTTT
V gene: TRBV28; J gene: TRBJ1-1; clone size: -; D gene: -; CDR3 protein: CASVMNTEAFF; CDR3 DNA: TGTGCCAGCGTTATGAACACTGAAGCTTTCTTT
V gene: TRBV2; J gene: TRBJ1-4; clone size: -; D gene: TRBD1; CDR3 protein: CASSEEGDRATNEKLFF; CDR3 DNA: TGTGCCAGCAGTGAAGAAGGGGACAGAGCAACTAATGAAAAACTGTTTTTT
V gene: TRBV27; J gene: TRBJ2-7; clone size: -; D gene: TRBD2; CDR3 protein: CASSFRLADSYEQYF; CDR3 DNA: TGTGCCAGCAGTTTCCGACTAGCGGATTCCTACGAGCAGTACTTC
V gene: TRBV19; J gene: TRBJ1-5; clone size: -; D gene: -; CDR3 protein: CASSIGGVGPSNQPQHF; CDR3 DNA: TGTGCCAGTAGTATTGGGGGGGTCGGACCTAGCAATCAGCCCCAGCATTTT
V gene: TRBV7-9; J gene: TRBJ2-7; clone size: -; D gene: TRBD2; CDR3 protein: CASSLGPGGYEQYF; CDR3 DNA: TGTGCCAGCAGCTTAGGTCCGGGGGGCTACGAGCAGTACTTC
V gene: TRBV19; J gene: TRBJ1-6; clone size: -; D gene: -; CDR3 protein: CASSIGRTQGSPLHF; CDR3 DNA: TGTGCCAGTAGTATTGGTCGGACGCAGGGTTCACCCCTCCACTTT
V gene: TRBV28; J gene: TRBJ1-1; clone size: few; D gene: -; CDR3 protein: CASSFGEAIKAFF; CDR3 DNA: TGTGCCAGCAGTTTCGGTGAAGCAATTAAAGCTTTCTTT
V gene: TRBV29-1; J gene: TRBJ1-2; clone size: -; D gene: TRBD1; CDR3 protein: CSVADRGYGYTF; CDR3 DNA: TGCAGCGTCGCCGACAGGGGGTATGGCTACACCTTC
V gene: TRBV27; J gene: TRBJ2-7; clone size: -; D gene: -; CDR3 protein: CASSPRSESYEQYF; CDR3 DNA: TGTGCCAGCAGTCCACGGTCCGAGAGCTACGAGCAGTACTTC
V gene: TRBV27; J gene: TRBJ2-7; clone size: -; D gene: -; CDR3 protein: CASSWSPGSYEQYF; CDR3 DNA: TGTGCCAGCAGTTGGTCACCCGGTTCCTACGAGCAGTACTTC
V gene: TRBV19; J gene: TRBJ1-5; clone size: -; D gene: -; CDR3 protein: CASSIAGPNQPQHF; CDR3 DNA: TGTGCCAGTAGTATAGCAGGGCCTAATCAGCCCCAGCATTTT
V gene: TRBV6-6; J gene: TRBJ2-3; clone size: medium-sized; D gene: -; CDR3 protein: CASGQLSPTDTQYF; CDR3 DNA: TGTGCCAGCGGTCAGCTTAGCCCCACAGATACGCAGTATTTT
V gene: TRBV5-1; J gene: TRBJ1-5; clone size: -; D gene: -; CDR3 protein: CASSLAGANQPQHF; CDR3 DNA: TGCGCCAGCAGCTTGGCAGGGGCCAATCAGCCCCAGCATTTT
V gene: TRBV5-4; J gene: TRBJ2-3; clone size: -; D gene: TRBD2; CDR3 protein: CASSLGNSGRRRGTDTQYF; CDR3 DNA: TGTGCCAGCAGCTTAGGAAATAGCGGGAGAAGGAGGGGGACAGATACGCAGTATTTT
V gene: TRBV28; J gene: TRBJ2-7; clone size: -; D gene: -; CDR3 protein: CASQPVAGYEQYF; CDR3 DNA: TGTGCCAGCCAGCCTGTGGCGGGCTACGAGCAGTACTTC
V gene: TRBV25-1; J gene: TRBJ1-1; clone size: -; D gene: -; CDR3 protein: CASSEYGESTEAFF; CDR3 DNA: TGTGCCAGCAGTGAGTACGGGGAATCCACTGAAGCTTTCTTT
V gene: TRBV15; J gene: TRBJ1-2; clone size: -; D gene: TRBD1; CDR3 protein: CATSLLGGGYGYTF; CDR3 DNA: TGTGCCACCAGCCTCTTAGGGGGCGGCTATGGCTACACCTTC
V gene: TRBV5-6; J gene: TRBJ2-1; clone size: -; D gene: -; CDR3 protein: CASSLTGNEQFF; CDR3 DNA: TGTGCCAGCAGCTTAACGGGGAATGAGCAGTTCTTC